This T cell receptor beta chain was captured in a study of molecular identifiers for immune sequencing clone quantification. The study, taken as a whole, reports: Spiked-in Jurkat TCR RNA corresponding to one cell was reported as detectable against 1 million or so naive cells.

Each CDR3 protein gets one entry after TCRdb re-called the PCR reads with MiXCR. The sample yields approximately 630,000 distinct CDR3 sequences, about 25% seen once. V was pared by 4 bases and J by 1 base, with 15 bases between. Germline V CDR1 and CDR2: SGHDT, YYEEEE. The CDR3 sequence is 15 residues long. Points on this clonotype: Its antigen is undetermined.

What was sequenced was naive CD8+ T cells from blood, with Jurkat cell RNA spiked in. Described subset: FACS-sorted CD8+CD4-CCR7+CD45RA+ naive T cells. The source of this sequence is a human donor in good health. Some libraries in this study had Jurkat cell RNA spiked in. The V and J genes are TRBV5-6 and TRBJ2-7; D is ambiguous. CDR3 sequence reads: CASSADSTGSYEQYF. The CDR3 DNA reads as TGTGCCAGCAGCGCCGACTCTACCGGGTCCTACGAGCAGTACTTC.